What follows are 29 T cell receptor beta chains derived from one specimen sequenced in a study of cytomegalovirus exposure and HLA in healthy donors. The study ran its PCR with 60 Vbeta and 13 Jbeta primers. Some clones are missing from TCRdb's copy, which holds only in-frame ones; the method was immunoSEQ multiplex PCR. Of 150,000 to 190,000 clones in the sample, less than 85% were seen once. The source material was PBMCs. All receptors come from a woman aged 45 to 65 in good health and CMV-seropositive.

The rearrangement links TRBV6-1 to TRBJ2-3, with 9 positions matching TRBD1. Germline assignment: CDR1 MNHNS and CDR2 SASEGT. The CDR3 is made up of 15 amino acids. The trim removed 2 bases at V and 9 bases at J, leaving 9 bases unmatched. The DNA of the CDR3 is TGTGCCAGCAGTGAAATCGGGCGGGACAGGGACACGCAGTATTTT. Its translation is CASSEIGRDRDTQYF.

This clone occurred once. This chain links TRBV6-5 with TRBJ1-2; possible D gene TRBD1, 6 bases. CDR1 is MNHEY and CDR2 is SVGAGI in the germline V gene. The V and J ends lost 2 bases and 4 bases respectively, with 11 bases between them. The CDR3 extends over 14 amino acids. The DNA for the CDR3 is TGTGCCAGCAGTTACACCACAGGGAGCTATGGCTACACCTTC. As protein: CASSYTTGSYGYTF.

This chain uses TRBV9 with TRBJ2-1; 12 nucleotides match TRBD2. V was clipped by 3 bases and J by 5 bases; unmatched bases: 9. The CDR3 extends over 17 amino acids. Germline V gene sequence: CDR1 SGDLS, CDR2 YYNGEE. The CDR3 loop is CASSADSGLAGNNEQFF. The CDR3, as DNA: TGTGCCAGCAGCGCCGATTCCGGACTAGCGGGGAACAATGAGCAGTTCTTC.

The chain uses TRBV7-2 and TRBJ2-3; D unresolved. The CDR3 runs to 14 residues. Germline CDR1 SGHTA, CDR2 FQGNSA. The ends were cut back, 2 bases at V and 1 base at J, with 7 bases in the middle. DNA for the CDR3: TGTGCCAGCAGCTTATTCCGGGGCACAGATACGCAGTATTTT. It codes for CASSLFRGTDTQYF.

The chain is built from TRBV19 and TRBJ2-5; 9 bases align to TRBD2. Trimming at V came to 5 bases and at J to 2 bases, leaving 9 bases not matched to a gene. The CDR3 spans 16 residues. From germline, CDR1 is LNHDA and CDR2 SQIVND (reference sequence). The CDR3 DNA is TGTGCCAGTAGTCCTTGGTTAGCGGGGGAACAAGAGACCCAGTACTTC. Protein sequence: CASSPWLAGEQETQYF.

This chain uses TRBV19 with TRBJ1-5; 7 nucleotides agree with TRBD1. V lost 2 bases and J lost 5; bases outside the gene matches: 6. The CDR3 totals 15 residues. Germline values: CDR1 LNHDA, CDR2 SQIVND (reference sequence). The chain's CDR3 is CASSITRDSYQPQHF. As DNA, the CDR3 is TGTGCCAGTAGTATAACAAGGGACAGCTATCAGCCCCAGCATTTT.

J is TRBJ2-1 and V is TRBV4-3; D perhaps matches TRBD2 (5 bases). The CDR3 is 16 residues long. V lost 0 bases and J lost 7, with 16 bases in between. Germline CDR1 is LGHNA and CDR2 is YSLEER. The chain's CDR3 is CASSQEGAVLRNEQFF. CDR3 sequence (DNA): TGCGCCAGCAGCCAAGAAGGAGCGGTCCTCCGAAATGAGCAGTTCTTC.

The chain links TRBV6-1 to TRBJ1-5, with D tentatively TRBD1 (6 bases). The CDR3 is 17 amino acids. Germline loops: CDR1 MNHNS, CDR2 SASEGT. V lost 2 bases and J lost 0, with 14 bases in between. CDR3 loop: CASSETQGPTSNQPQHF. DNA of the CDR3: TGTGCCAGCAGTGAAACTCAGGGGCCCACTAGCAATCAGCCCCAGCATTTT.

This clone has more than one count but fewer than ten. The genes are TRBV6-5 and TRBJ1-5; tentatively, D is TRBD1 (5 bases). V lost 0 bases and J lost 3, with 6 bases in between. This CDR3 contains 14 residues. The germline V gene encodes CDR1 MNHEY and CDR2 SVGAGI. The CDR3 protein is CASSYSGANQPQHF. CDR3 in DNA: TGTGCCAGCAGTTACTCAGGGGCCAATCAGCCCCAGCATTTT.

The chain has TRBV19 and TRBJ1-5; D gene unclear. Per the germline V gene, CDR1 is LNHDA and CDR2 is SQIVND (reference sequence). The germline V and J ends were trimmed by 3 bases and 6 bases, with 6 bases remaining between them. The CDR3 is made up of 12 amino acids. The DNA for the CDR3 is TGTGCCAGTAGTATGCGGAGTCAGCCCCAGCATTTT. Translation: CASSMRSQPQHF. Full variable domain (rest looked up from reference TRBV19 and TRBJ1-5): DGGITQSPKYLFRKEGQNVTLSCEQNLNHDAMYWYRQDPGQGLRLIYYSQIVNDFQKGDIAEGYSVSREKKESFPLTVTSAQKNPTAFYLCASSMRSQPQHFGDGTRLSIL.

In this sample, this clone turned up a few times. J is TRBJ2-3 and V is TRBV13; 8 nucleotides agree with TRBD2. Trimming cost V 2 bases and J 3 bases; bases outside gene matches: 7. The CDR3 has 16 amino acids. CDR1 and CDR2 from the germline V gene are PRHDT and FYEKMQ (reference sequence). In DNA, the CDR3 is TGTGCCAGCAGCTTAATCACCGGGGGGGGGACAGATACGCAGTATTTT. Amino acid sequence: CASSLITGGGTDTQYF.

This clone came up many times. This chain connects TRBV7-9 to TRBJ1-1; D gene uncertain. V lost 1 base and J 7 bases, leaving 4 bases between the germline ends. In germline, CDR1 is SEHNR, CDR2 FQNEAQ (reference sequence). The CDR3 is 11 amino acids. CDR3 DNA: TGTGCCAGCAGCTTAGGGCTTGAAGCTTTCTTT. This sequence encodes CASSLGLEAFF.

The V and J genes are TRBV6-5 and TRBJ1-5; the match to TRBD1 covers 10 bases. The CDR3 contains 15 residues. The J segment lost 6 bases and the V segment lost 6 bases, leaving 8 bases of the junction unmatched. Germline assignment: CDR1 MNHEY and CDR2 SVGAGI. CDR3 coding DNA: TGTGCCAGCAGGTCGGTGGGACAGGGGAGTCAGCCCCAGCATTTT. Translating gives CASRSVGQGSQPQHF.

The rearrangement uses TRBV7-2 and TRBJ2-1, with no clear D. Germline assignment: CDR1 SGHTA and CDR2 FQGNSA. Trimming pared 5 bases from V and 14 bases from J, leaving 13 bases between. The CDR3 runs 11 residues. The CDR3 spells CASSLGLKEFF. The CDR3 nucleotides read TGTGCCAGCAGCCTGGGCCTCAAGGAGTTCTTC.

Here the CDR3 reads CASSSDRLMNTEAFF. CDR3 coding DNA: TGTGCCAGCAGCTCAGACCGACTAATGAACACTGAAGCTTTCTTT. The chain is built from TRBV7-9 and TRBJ1-1; unclear D gene. The CDR3 sequence is 15 residues long. The V end was cut by 4 bases, the J end by 0 bases, with 12 bases between. The germline gives CDR1 SEHNR, CDR2 FQNEAQ (reference sequence).

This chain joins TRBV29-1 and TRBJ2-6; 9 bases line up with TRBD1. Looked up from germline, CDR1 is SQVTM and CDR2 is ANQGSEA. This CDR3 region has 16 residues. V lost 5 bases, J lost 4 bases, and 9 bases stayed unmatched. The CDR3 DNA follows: TGCAGCGTTTTGGGGACAGGGAGGAGCGGGGCCAACGTCCTGACTTTC. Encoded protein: CSVLGTGRSGANVLTF.

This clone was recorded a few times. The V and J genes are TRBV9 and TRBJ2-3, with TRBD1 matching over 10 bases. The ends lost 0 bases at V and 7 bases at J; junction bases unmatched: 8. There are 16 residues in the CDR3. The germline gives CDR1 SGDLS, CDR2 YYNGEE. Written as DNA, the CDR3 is TGTGCCAGCAGCGTAGCAGCCGGGACAGGGGAGAATACGCAGTATTTT. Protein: CASSVAAGTGENTQYF.

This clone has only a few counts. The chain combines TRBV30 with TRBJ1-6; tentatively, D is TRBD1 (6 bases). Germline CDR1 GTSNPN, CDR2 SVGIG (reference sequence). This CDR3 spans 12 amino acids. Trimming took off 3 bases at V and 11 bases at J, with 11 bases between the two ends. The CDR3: CAWRSTGPPLHF. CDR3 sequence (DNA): TGTGCCTGGAGGTCGACAGGACCACCCCTCCACTTT.

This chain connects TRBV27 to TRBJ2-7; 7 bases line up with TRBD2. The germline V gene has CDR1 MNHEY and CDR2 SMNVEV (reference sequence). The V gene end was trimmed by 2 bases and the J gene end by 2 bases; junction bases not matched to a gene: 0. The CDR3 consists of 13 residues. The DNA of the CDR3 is TGTGCCAGCAGTTTACGGGGGGCCTACGAGCAGTACTTC. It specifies CASSLRGAYEQYF.

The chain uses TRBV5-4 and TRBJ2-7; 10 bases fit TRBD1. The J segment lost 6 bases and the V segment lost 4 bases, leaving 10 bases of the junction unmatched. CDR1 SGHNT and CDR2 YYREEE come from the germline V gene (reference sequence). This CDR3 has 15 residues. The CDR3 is CASSLDRGQRVEQYF. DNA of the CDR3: TGTGCCAGCAGCCTCGACAGGGGGCAACGGGTCGAGCAGTACTTC.

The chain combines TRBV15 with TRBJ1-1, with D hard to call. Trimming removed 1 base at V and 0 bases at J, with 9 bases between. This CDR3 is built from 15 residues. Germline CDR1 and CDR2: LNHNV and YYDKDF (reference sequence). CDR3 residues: CATSRALLMNTEAFF. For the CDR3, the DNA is TGTGCCACCAGCAGAGCCCTACTGATGAACACTGAAGCTTTCTTT.

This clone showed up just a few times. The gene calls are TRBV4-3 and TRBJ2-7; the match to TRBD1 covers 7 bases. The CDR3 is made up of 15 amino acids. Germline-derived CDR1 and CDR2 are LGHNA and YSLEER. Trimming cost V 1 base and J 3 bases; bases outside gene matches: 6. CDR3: CASSQVTGTDYEQYF. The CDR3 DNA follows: TGCGCCAGCAGCCAAGTCACCGGGACAGACTACGAGCAGTACTTC.

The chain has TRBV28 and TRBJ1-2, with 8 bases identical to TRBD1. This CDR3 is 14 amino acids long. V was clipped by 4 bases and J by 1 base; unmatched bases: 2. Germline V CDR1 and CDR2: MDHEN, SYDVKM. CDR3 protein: CASSSTGVNYGYTF. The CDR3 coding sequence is TGTGCCAGCAGTTCGACAGGGGTTAACTATGGCTACACCTTC.

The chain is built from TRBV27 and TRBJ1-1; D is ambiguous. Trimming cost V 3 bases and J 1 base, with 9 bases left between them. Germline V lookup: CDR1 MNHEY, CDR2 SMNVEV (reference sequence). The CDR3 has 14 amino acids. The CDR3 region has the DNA TGTGCCAGCAGTTTGGCCGGGAAGAACACTGAAGCTTTCTTT. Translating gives CASSLAGKNTEAFF.

This CDR3 reads CASSSEGFQETQYF. CDR3 coding DNA: TGTGCCAGCAGCTCAGAGGGATTCCAAGAGACCCAGTACTTC. This chain links TRBV7-9 with TRBJ2-5; D possibly corresponds to TRBD2 (5 bases). Trimming took 4 bases from V and 1 from J, leaving 10 bases between them. Germline assignment: CDR1 SEHNR and CDR2 FQNEAQ (reference sequence). This CDR3 contains 14 residues.

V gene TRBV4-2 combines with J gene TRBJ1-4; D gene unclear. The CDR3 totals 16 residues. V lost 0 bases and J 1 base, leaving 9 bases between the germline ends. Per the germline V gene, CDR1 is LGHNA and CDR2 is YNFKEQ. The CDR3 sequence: CASSQEAFRTNEKLFF. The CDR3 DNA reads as TGTGCCAGCAGCCAAGAGGCCTTTCGAACTAATGAAAAACTGTTTTTT.

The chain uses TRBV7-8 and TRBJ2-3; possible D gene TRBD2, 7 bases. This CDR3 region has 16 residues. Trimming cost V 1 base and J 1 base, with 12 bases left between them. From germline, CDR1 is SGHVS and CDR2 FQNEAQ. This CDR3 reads CASSLGRRGRTDTQYF. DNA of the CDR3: TGTGCCAGCAGCTTAGGTCGGCGGGGGCGCACAGATACGCAGTATTTT.

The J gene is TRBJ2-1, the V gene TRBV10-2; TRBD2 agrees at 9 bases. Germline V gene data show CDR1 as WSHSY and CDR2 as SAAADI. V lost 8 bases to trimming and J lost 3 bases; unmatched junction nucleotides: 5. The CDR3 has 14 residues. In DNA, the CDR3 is TGCGCCAGCTCGTTAGCGGGGGTCTACAATGAGCAGTTCTTC. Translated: CASSLAGVYNEQFF.

The CDR3 sequence: CASSVGRGAPVEQYF. The CDR3, as DNA: TGTGCCAGCAGCGTGGGGCGGGGGGCCCCGGTCGAGCAGTACTTC. The V call is TRBV9, the J call TRBJ2-7; 8 bases line up with TRBD2. J was trimmed by 6 bases and V by 2 bases; bases with no gene match: 10. Per the germline V gene, CDR1 is SGDLS and CDR2 is YYNGEE. CDR3 length: 15 amino acids.